These 26 T cell receptor beta chains came from one sample sequenced in a study of cytotoxic CD8 clonotypes in ibrutinib-treated CLL (dated by TCRdb to about 2021). Preparation of the library involved the immunoSEQ multiplex PCR assay. Entries here come from immuneACCESS through TCRdb and include only in-frame sequences with V and J called. Some clones fail to appear in such tables; in the studies checked, an unresolved V gene covers under half of the shortfall, and the cause of the remainder is unknown. This sample has approximately 330,000 clones in its table, and 80% of those were observed once. About 6.3% of the sample belongs to the ten largest clones. The sample here was PBMCs, taken before ibrutinib treatment. The receptors here all came from a human donor with chronic lymphocytic leukemia.

V usage is TRBV7-9 and J usage is TRBJ1-4; D not resolved. V lost 5 bases and J 0 bases, leaving 10 bases between the germline ends. The CDR3 length is 15 residues. Germline V gives CDR1 SEHNR, CDR2 FQNEAQ (reference sequence). CDR3 nucleotides: TGTGCCAGCAGCCTCATGGGTACAACTAATGAAAAACTGTTTTTT. It yields the protein CASSLMGTTNEKLFF.

CDR3 coding DNA: TGTGCCAGCAGCTGGACAGTGAGGGAGCAGTACTTC. The encoded protein is CASSWTVREQYF. The chain is built from TRBV28 and TRBJ2-7, with a tentative D call TRBD1 (6 bases). The CDR3 is made up of 12 amino acids. V was clipped by 6 bases and J by 7 bases, with 13 bases between them. The germline gives CDR1 MDHEN, CDR2 SYDVKM.

This clone was observed a few times. The chain has TRBV5-6 and TRBJ2-2; D unclear. Trimming left V 4 bases short and J 4 bases short, with 5 bases between. CDR1 is SGHDT, CDR2 YYEEEE, per germline. The CDR3 contains 12 residues. CDR3 region: CASSLPTGELFF. The CDR3 region has the DNA TGTGCCAGCAGCCTCCCCACCGGGGAGCTGTTTTTT.

As for this clone: The sample has other DNA sequences that encode this CDR3 too. The chain uses TRBV19 and TRBJ2-7, with D perhaps TRBD1 (6 bases). The CDR3 is 14 amino acids. V gave up 4 bases and J gave up 0 bases, with 10 bases separating them. The germline CDR1 and CDR2 sequences are LNHDA and SQIVND (reference sequence). CDR3 residues: CASSTQGSSYEQYF. CDR3 nucleotide sequence: TGTGCCAGTAGTACCCAGGGGAGCTCCTACGAGCAGTACTTC.

The chain combines TRBV2 with TRBJ2-7; D unclear. This CDR3 has 12 amino acids. Trimming took 6 bases from V and 7 from J, leaving 13 bases between them. The germline CDR1 and CDR2 sequences are SNHLY and FYNNEI. CDR3 in DNA: TGTGCCAGCAGGGACCCAATTGTGGAGCAGTACTTC. Its protein product is CASRDPIVEQYF.

The rearrangement joins TRBV7-9 to TRBJ2-7; 12 nucleotides agree with TRBD2. CDR1 is SEHNR, CDR2 FQNEAQ, per germline (reference sequence). This CDR3 spans 14 amino acids. Germline trimming cut 5 bases from V and 5 bases from J; bases unmatched to any gene: 4. DNA of the CDR3: TGTGCCAGCAGCCCGGGACTAGCGGGCCACGAGCAGTACTTC. This sequence encodes CASSPGLAGHEQYF.

A remark on this clone: Other DNA sequences in this sample translate to the same CDR3. The V call is TRBV20-1, the J call TRBJ1-3, with D unclear. Germline loops: CDR1 DFQATT, CDR2 SNEGSKA (reference sequence). The ends were cut back, 1 base at V and 4 bases at J, with 2 bases in the middle. The CDR3 has 11 amino acids. DNA for the CDR3: TGCAGTGCTAGAGTCGGAAACACCATATATTTT. Translated, it gives CSARVGNTIYF.

This clone was seen a few times. The same CDR3 also results from other DNA sequences found in this sample. V gene TRBV5-1 combines with J gene TRBJ2-1; 8 bases fit TRBD2. V lost 4 bases, J lost 4 bases, and 4 bases stayed unmatched. The CDR3 is made up of 14 amino acids. In germline, CDR1 is SGHRS, CDR2 YFSETQ. The CDR3 DNA follows: TGCGCCAGCAGCCCGGGAGGGGCGTACAATGAGCAGTTCTTC. This sequence encodes CASSPGGAYNEQFF.

This chain joins TRBV5-1 and TRBJ2-2, with D perhaps TRBD1 or TRBD2 (5 bases each). Trimming stripped 4 bases from V and 6 bases from J, with 10 bases between. CDR1 is SGHRS, CDR2 YFSETQ, per germline. The CDR3 is made up of 13 amino acids. The CDR3 nucleotides read TGCGCCAGCAGCCAAGGGACCCCCGGGGAGCTGTTTTTT. As protein: CASSQGTPGELFF.

The V gene is TRBV9, the J gene TRBJ2-1, with 8 bases that match TRBD2. From germline, CDR1 is SGDLS and CDR2 YYNGEE. The trim removed 4 bases at V and 8 bases at J, leaving 5 bases unmatched. The CDR3 loop spans 13 amino acids. DNA of the CDR3: TGTGCCAGCAGCCACCGGGAGGGCCATGAGCAGTTCTTC. Translated: CASSHREGHEQFF.

The V and J genes are TRBV2 and TRBJ2-7; perhaps TRBD1 as D (6 bases). V was trimmed by 4 bases and J by 6 bases, leaving 13 bases between them. The V gene's germline CDR1 is SNHLY and CDR2 FYNNEI. The CDR3 covers 13 residues. CDR3 coding DNA: TGTGCCAGCAGTGGCCCACAGGGTGGCGAGCAGTACTTC. Translating gives CASSGPQGGEQYF.

The chain couples TRBV18 to TRBJ2-3, with a tentative D call TRBD1 (6 bases). V was cut by 2 bases and J by 4 bases, with 19 bases left in between. Germline lookup yields CDR1 KGHSH and CDR2 LQKENI. CDR3 length equals 17 residues. CDR3: CASSPTTTGWDADTQYF. In DNA form, the CDR3 reads TGTGCCAGCTCACCAACTACGACAGGCTGGGACGCAGATACGCAGTATTTT.

The V gene is TRBV27, the J gene TRBJ1-4; D is uncertain. The germline V gene has CDR1 MNHEY and CDR2 SMNVEV (reference sequence). Between the trimmed V and J ends, which lost 5 bases and 0 bases, there was a span of 7 bases. CDR3 length: 14 amino acids. The CDR3 sequence is CASSKMTTNEKLFF. DNA for the CDR3: TGTGCCAGCAGTAAGATGACAACTAATGAAAAACTGTTTTTT.

The chain recombines TRBV30 with TRBJ2-1, with 15 bases identical to TRBD2. This CDR3 comprises 16 residues. The V and J ends lost 3 bases and 9 bases, in that order; junction bases with no gene match: 9. CDR1 and CDR2 from the germline V gene are GTSNPN and SVGIG (reference sequence). The CDR3, as DNA: TGTGCCTGGAGCCGGGGACTAGCGGGAGGTGAGGCTGAGCAGTTCTTC. Amino acid sequence: CAWSRGLAGGEAEQFF.

The chain links TRBV14 to TRBJ2-2, with D hard to call. This CDR3 contains 14 residues. Trimming removed 4 bases at V and 3 bases at J, with 9 bases between. In germline, CDR1 is SGHDN, CDR2 FVKESK. In DNA, the CDR3 is TGTGCCAGCAGCCCTCGAAGGGACACCGGGGAGCTGTTTTTT. Amino acid sequence: CASSPRRDTGELFF.

The chain uses TRBV5-1 and TRBJ2-5; weak D call: TRBD2 (6 bases). V was pared by 3 bases and J by 4 bases, with 13 bases between. This CDR3 is 14 amino acids long. In germline, CDR1 is SGHRS, CDR2 YFSETQ. In nucleotides, the CDR3 is TGCGCCAGCAGCTGGGAGGCGGGACGAGAGACCCAGTACTTC. This translates into CASSWEAGRETQYF.

Here the CDR3 reads CASSVGRATYEQYF. DNA for the CDR3: TGTGCCAGTAGTGTGGGACGGGCAACCTACGAGCAGTACTTC. This chain uses TRBV19 with TRBJ2-7; D might be TRBD1 or TRBD2, each matching 5 bases. CDR3 size: 14 residues. V was cut by 5 bases and J by 2 bases, with 13 bases left in between. CDR1 and CDR2 from the germline V gene are LNHDA and SQIVND (reference sequence).

CDR3 amino acids: CAISELTNTEAFF. CDR3 nucleotides: TGTGCCATCAGTGAGTTGACGAACACTGAAGCTTTCTTT. The chain couples TRBV10-3 to TRBJ1-1; no reliable D call. V was pared by 1 base and J by 1 base, with 4 bases between. Germline-derived CDR1 and CDR2 are ENHRY and SYGVKD. CDR3 length: 13 residues.

The rearrangement links TRBV14 to TRBJ2-1; tentatively, D is TRBD2 (5 bases). The CDR3 totals 13 residues. Between the trimmed V and J ends, which lost 6 bases and 10 bases, there was a span of 16 bases. Germline V gene sequence: CDR1 SGHDN, CDR2 FVKESK. The CDR3 nucleotides are TGTGCCAGCAGTGACACCCCACGCGGGGAGCAGTTCTTC. It specifies CASSDTPRGEQFF.

This chain uses TRBV30 with TRBJ2-3; no reliable D call. CDR1 is GTSNPN, CDR2 SVGIG, per germline (reference sequence). This CDR3 region has 14 residues. V shed 3 bases and J shed 4 bases, with 14 bases lying between them. CDR3 DNA: TGTGCCTGGAGGTCGGTGGGTTTTGCAGATACGCAGTATTTT. It yields the protein CAWRSVGFADTQYF. The complete variable domain, with remaining parts taken from reference TRBV30 and TRBJ2-3, reads SQTIHQWPATLVQPVGSPLSLECTVEGTSNPNLYWYRQAAGRGLQLLFYSVGIGQISSEVPQNLSASRPQDRQFILSSKKLLLSDSGFYLCAWRSVGFADTQYFGPGTRLTVL.

This clone came up a few times. This chain uses TRBV9 with TRBJ1-2; TRBD1 is a possible D gene (5 bases). The CDR3 runs 15 residues. Germline CDR1 SGDLS, CDR2 YYNGEE. Trimming stripped 2 bases from V and 5 bases from J, with 16 bases between. The CDR3 spells CASSVGAAPAYGYTF. Here the CDR3 DNA reads TGTGCCAGCAGCGTTGGGGCCGCTCCAGCTTATGGCTACACCTTC.

The rearrangement uses TRBV9 and TRBJ2-7; D unclear. The V gene's germline CDR1 is SGDLS and CDR2 YYNGEE. The CDR3 has 13 amino acids. V shed 0 bases and J shed 12 bases, with 16 bases lying between them. The CDR3 here is CASSVGPTRIMYF. DNA for the CDR3: TGTGCCAGCAGCGTAGGTCCTACGCGAATTATGTACTTC. The whole variable domain, remainder taken from reference TRBV9 and TRBJ2-7, is DSGVTQTPKHLITATGQRVTLRCSPRSGDLSVYWYQQSLDQGLQFLIQYYNGEERAKGNILERFSAQQFPDLHSELNLSSLELGDSALYFCASSVGPTRIMYFGPGTRLTVT.

The genes are TRBV28 and TRBJ2-1; no firm D call. The CDR3 totals 14 residues. Trimming shortened V by 6 bases and J by 8 bases, and 17 bases separated the two germline ends. Germline-derived CDR1 and CDR2 are MDHEN and SYDVKM. CDR3 loop: CASSNTLVGDEQFF. CDR3 in DNA: TGTGCCAGCAGCAATACCTTAGTAGGCGATGAGCAGTTCTTC.

The genes are TRBV4-1 and TRBJ2-3, with TRBD2 matching over 9 bases. The junction had 5 bases not matched to a gene; V was cut back by 2 bases and J by 2 bases. This CDR3 is 16 amino acids long. The germline V gene has CDR1 MGHRA and CDR2 YSYEKL. DNA for the CDR3: TGCGCCAGCAGCCAACTCCTAGCGGGAAACACAGATACGCAGTATTTT. This sequence encodes CASSQLLAGNTDTQYF.

V and J are TRBV7-2 and TRBJ1-1; D unresolved. In germline, CDR1 is SGHTA, CDR2 FQGNSA. V was pared by 2 bases and J by 5 bases, with 12 bases between. The CDR3 runs to 14 residues. The CDR3 here is CASSLLNSGTEAFF. CDR3 sequence (DNA): TGTGCCAGCAGCTTATTGAATAGTGGGACTGAAGCTTTCTTT.

V is TRBV5-1 and J is TRBJ1-1; D is ambiguous. The CDR3 has 15 amino acids. V dropped 2 bases and J dropped 3 bases, with 14 bases sitting between them. The germline V gene has CDR1 SGHRS and CDR2 YFSETQ. The CDR3 spells CASSFRVRDDTEAFF. The CDR3, as DNA: TGCGCCAGCAGCTTCCGCGTTAGGGATGACACTGAAGCTTTCTTT.